A selection of T cell receptor beta chains follows, all from one sample in a study of blood T cells in healthy people across ages. A single record per CDR3 protein comes from TCRdb applying MiXCR to the 5' RACE reads. This repertoire shows roughly 1 million distinct CDR3 sequences, around 27% found once; its top ten account for approximately 0.79%. This sample was also put to use in a study of T cells of mothers and their children.

Specimen: blood. These receptors were collected from a girl aged 2 to 10 in good health. The CDR3 runs from the conserved cysteine through the conserved F or W. Each record gives: D gene, J gene, clone size, V gene, CDR3 DNA, CDR3 protein. The D gene is left open where the match is weak. Part of the rows lack a size; the others show once, few, many or a class for expanded clones.

d_call: -; j_call: TRBJ2-6; clone_size: few; v_call: TRBV5-1; cdr3_nt: TGCGCCAGCAGCTCAGAGAGGGCTGGGGCCAACGTCCTGACTTTC; cdr3_aa: CASSSERAGANVLTF
d_call: -; j_call: TRBJ2-1; clone_size: -; v_call: TRBV6-2/TRBV6-3; cdr3_nt: TGTGCCAGCAGTTACTCTTATTACAATGAGCAGTTCTTC; cdr3_aa: CASSYSYYNEQFF
d_call: TRBD2; j_call: TRBJ2-3; clone_size: -; v_call: TRBV6-2/TRBV6-3; cdr3_nt: TGTGCCAGCAGTTACGGTAGGGGACTAGCGGGGACAGATACGCAGTATTTT; cdr3_aa: CASSYGRGLAGTDTQYF
d_call: -; j_call: TRBJ2-7; clone_size: few; v_call: TRBV11-2; cdr3_nt: TGTGCCAGCAGCTTATCTTGGGGGCACGAGCAGTACTTC; cdr3_aa: CASSLSWGHEQYF
d_call: TRBD2; j_call: TRBJ2-1; clone_size: -; v_call: TRBV13; cdr3_nt: TGTGCCAGCAGCGCGACTAGCGGGGAAGGTCCCTACAATGAGCAGTTCTTC; cdr3_aa: CASSATSGEGPYNEQFF
d_call: -; j_call: TRBJ2-5; clone_size: few; v_call: TRBV9; cdr3_nt: TGTGCCAGCAGCGTATGGGACGGAAAAGAGACCCAGTACTTC; cdr3_aa: CASSVWDGKETQYF
d_call: -; j_call: TRBJ2-1; clone_size: -; v_call: TRBV28; cdr3_nt: TGTGCCAGCAGTTCCCCTGGGGGGGCCACCTACAATGAGCAGTTCTTC; cdr3_aa: CASSSPGGATYNEQFF
d_call: TRBD1; j_call: TRBJ2-3; clone_size: -; v_call: TRBV3-1; cdr3_nt: TGTGCCAGCAGCCCAGGACAGGCTGGAGGGCAGTATTTT; cdr3_aa: CASSPGQAGGQYF
d_call: -; j_call: TRBJ2-5; clone_size: -; v_call: TRBV2; cdr3_nt: TGTGCCAGCCCCCCTCAAGAGACCCAGTACTTC; cdr3_aa: CASPPQETQYF
d_call: -; j_call: TRBJ2-1; clone_size: few; v_call: TRBV5-6; cdr3_nt: TGTGCCAGCAGCTTCTGGTCAGGGGACAATGAGCAGTTCTTC; cdr3_aa: CASSFWSGDNEQFF
d_call: -; j_call: TRBJ2-7; clone_size: few; v_call: TRBV20-1; cdr3_nt: TGCAGTGCTAGAGATTTAATCGAGCAGTACTTC; cdr3_aa: CSARDLIEQYF
d_call: TRBD1; j_call: TRBJ1-2; clone_size: -; v_call: TRBV9; cdr3_nt: TGTGCCAGCAGCGGCCGGGACAGGGGTCAACCCCGGGGCTACACCTTC; cdr3_aa: CASSGRDRGQPRGYTF
d_call: -; j_call: TRBJ2-7; clone_size: many; v_call: TRBV7-9; cdr3_nt: TGCGCCAGCAGCTTAGGTTTGGCCGAGCAGTACTTC; cdr3_aa: CASSLGLAEQYF
d_call: TRBD1; j_call: TRBJ1-2; clone_size: -; v_call: TRBV6-2/TRBV6-3; cdr3_nt: TGTGCCAGCAGTTCGGGACAGCCACCCTTAAAAGGCTACACCTTC; cdr3_aa: CASSSGQPPLKGYTF
d_call: TRBD1; j_call: TRBJ1-1; clone_size: few; v_call: TRBV7-6; cdr3_nt: TGTGCCAGCAGCTTAGCGTTATTGGGACAGGGGGCAAGCACTGAAGCTTTCTTT; cdr3_aa: CASSLALLGQGASTEAFF
d_call: -; j_call: TRBJ2-3; clone_size: -; v_call: TRBV4-1; cdr3_nt: TGCGCCAGCAGCCCCCCTGAGCGTAGCACAGATACGCAGTATTTT; cdr3_aa: CASSPPERSTDTQYF
d_call: -; j_call: TRBJ2-2; clone_size: few; v_call: TRBV7-2; cdr3_nt: TGTGCCAGCAGCTCGAGCGGGTCGAACACCGGGGAGCTGTTTTTT; cdr3_aa: CASSSSGSNTGELFF
d_call: -; j_call: TRBJ2-7; clone_size: -; v_call: TRBV9; cdr3_nt: TGTGCCAGCAGCGTAGACAGTGCCTCCTACGAGCAGTACTTC; cdr3_aa: CASSVDSASYEQYF
d_call: -; j_call: TRBJ1-2; clone_size: -; v_call: TRBV5-1; cdr3_nt: TGCGCCAGCCGGGAGAATACCTATGGCTACACCTTC; cdr3_aa: CASRENTYGYTF
d_call: TRBD1; j_call: TRBJ1-1; clone_size: -; v_call: TRBV20-1; cdr3_nt: TGCAGTGCCACCGACCCGTGGGACAGCCAGAACACTGAAGCTTTCTTT; cdr3_aa: CSATDPWDSQNTEAFF
d_call: -; j_call: TRBJ1-2; clone_size: -; v_call: TRBV13; cdr3_nt: TGTGCCAGCAGCTCCTCGACCCCGCTTCCCCCCAACTATGGCTACACCTTC; cdr3_aa: CASSSSTPLPPNYGYTF
d_call: TRBD1; j_call: TRBJ2-7; clone_size: -; v_call: TRBV4-1; cdr3_nt: TGCGCCAGCAGCCAAGTTGAGACAGGGGGCAGCGAGCAGTACTTC; cdr3_aa: CASSQVETGGSEQYF
d_call: TRBD2; j_call: TRBJ2-7; clone_size: -; v_call: TRBV29-1; cdr3_nt: TGCAGCGCTAAAATCGCGGGAGGGTTTCATGAGCAGTACTTC; cdr3_aa: CSAKIAGGFHEQYF
d_call: -; j_call: TRBJ1-1; clone_size: few; v_call: TRBV5-1; cdr3_nt: TGCGCCAGCAGCCAGGATCGGACAGTGATGAACACTGAAGCTTTCTTT; cdr3_aa: CASSQDRTVMNTEAFF
d_call: -; j_call: TRBJ2-3; clone_size: few; v_call: TRBV5-6; cdr3_nt: TGTGCCAGCAGCTTGCGTGAGTTAGATACGCAGTATTTT; cdr3_aa: CASSLRELDTQYF
d_call: -; j_call: TRBJ2-2; clone_size: -; v_call: TRBV27; cdr3_nt: TGTGCCAGCAGTTGGGGGTTGGGGGAGCTGTTTTTT; cdr3_aa: CASSWGLGELFF
d_call: TRBD1; j_call: TRBJ2-5; clone_size: -; v_call: TRBV24-1; cdr3_nt: TGTGCCACCAGTGACTTCGTAGGGGGCCAGTACCAAGCGACCCAGTACTTC; cdr3_aa: CATSDFVGGQYQATQYF
d_call: -; j_call: TRBJ2-4; clone_size: -; v_call: TRBV7-2; cdr3_nt: TGTGCCAGCAGCTTAAGTCTCGGTTTGTGGGCCAAAAACATTCAGTACTTC; cdr3_aa: CASSLSLGLWAKNIQYF
d_call: -; j_call: TRBJ2-2; clone_size: -; v_call: TRBV24-1; cdr3_nt: TGTGCCACCGTTGCGGAGGCCGGGGAGCTGTTTTTT; cdr3_aa: CATVAEAGELFF